Below, 14 T cell receptor beta chains from the same sample are listed, as sequenced in a study of spatial heterogeneity in lung cancer (dated by TCRdb to about 2019). The time point label here, explained by the study, means: blood at routine non-recurrence follow-up after resection. The library was obtained by 5' RACE. Sequencing was performed on a NextSeq 500. TCRdb trimmed the raw reads at Q25, called clones with MiXCR and kept productive beta chains. All rows with the same CDR3 protein become a single entry with the most common DNA and genes. This sample holds 40,000 to 50,000 distinct CDR3 sequences; roughly a tenth were observed only once. Of the sample, 17% falls within the top ten clones. The source was PBMCs, collected at follow-up. These TCRs come from a female donor with early-stage non-small cell lung cancer.

In this sample, this clonotype turned up many times. The chain uses TRBV5-1 and TRBJ1-1; D unclear. Trimming left V 7 bases short and J 6 bases short, with 7 bases between. The CDR3 has 10 residues. From germline, CDR1 is SGHRS and CDR2 YFSETQ. The CDR3 here is CASAGPEAFF. The CDR3 DNA sequence: TGCGCCAGCGCCGGTCCTGAAGCTTTCTTT.

The chain combines TRBV2 with TRBJ1-2; D possibly corresponds to TRBD1 (5 bases). Looked up from germline, CDR1 is SNHLY and CDR2 is FYNNEI. V lost 8 bases and J lost 7, with 23 bases in between. This CDR3 is built from 15 residues. DNA of the CDR3: TGTGCCAGCCGGGAGGATTTTGCGGGGCCGGGTGGCTACACCTTC. Protein sequence: CASREDFAGPGGYTF.

There are many counts of this clonotype. The chain has TRBV7-2 and TRBJ1-1; D unclear. Germline CDR1 is SGHTA and CDR2 is FQGNSA. V was pared by 5 bases and J by 4 bases, with 8 bases between. The CDR3 is made up of 12 amino acids. CDR3 residues: CASSRVGTEAFF. CDR3 nucleotides: TGTGCCAGCAGCCGGGTGGGCACTGAAGCTTTCTTT. Full variable domain (missing parts from reference TRBV7-2 and TRBJ1-1): GAGVSQSPSNKVTEKGKDVELRCDPISGHTALYWYRQSLGQGLEFLIYFQGNSAPDKSGLPSDRFSAERTGGSVSTLTIQRTQQEDSAVYLCASSRVGTEAFFGQGTRLTVV.

This clonotype was picked up many times. The chain joins TRBV5-4 to TRBJ2-3; D is ambiguous. The length of the CDR3 is 16 residues. Germline CDR1 and CDR2: SGHNT and YYREEE (reference sequence). V was shortened by 1 base and J by 0 bases, with 12 bases between the two germline ends. The CDR3 DNA sequence: TGTGCCAGCAGCTTGAGGGAACTATCAAGCACAGATACGCAGTATTTT. Protein product: CASSLRELSSTDTQYF.

In its sample, this clonotype ranks as medium-sized (0.01 to 0.1%). The V call is TRBV28, the J call TRBJ2-7; no firm D call. The CDR3 is 16 amino acids. Germline assignment: CDR1 MDHEN and CDR2 SYDVKM. Between the trimmed V and J ends, which lost 2 bases and 3 bases, there was a span of 17 bases. CDR3 sequence reads: CASSLAVLGSDYEQYF. CDR3 in DNA: TGTGCCAGCAGTTTAGCCGTACTGGGCAGCGACTACGAGCAGTACTTC.

This clonotype showed up many times. This chain links TRBV7-2 with TRBJ1-2; 11 bases are shared with TRBD1. The germline V gene has CDR1 SGHTA and CDR2 FQGNSA. The CDR3 is 16 residues long. J lost 3 bases, V lost 1 base, and 4 bases had no gene match. The CDR3 DNA reads as TGTGCCAGCAGCTTAGATGGGACAGGGGGAGACTATGGCTACACCTTC. As protein: CASSLDGTGGDYGYTF.

This clonotype showed up just a few times. The chain combines TRBV30 with TRBJ1-4; 7 nucleotides match TRBD1. With V trimmed by 7 bases and J by 8 bases, 7 bases remained unmatched. This CDR3 is built from 12 residues. Germline CDR1 reads GTSNPN; CDR2 reads SVGIG (reference sequence). The DNA for the CDR3 is TGTGCCTTACAGGGGAGAGAAGAAAAACTGTTTTTT. Protein sequence: CALQGREEKLFF.

The J gene is TRBJ1-2, the V gene TRBV30; TRBD1 aligns across 9 bases. After removal of 4 bases from V and 4 bases from J, the junction contained 7 bases not matched to a gene. This CDR3 region has 14 residues. In germline, CDR1 is GTSNPN, CDR2 SVGIG (reference sequence). DNA for the CDR3: TGTGCCTGGAATCCTGACAGGGGGGTCTATGGCTACACCTTC. It codes for CAWNPDRGVYGYTF.

This clonotype was counted between two and nine times. This chain connects TRBV30 to TRBJ1-2; no reliable D call. Germline V gene lookup returns CDR1 GTSNPN and CDR2 SVGIG (reference sequence). CDR3 size: 13 residues. Trimming pared 4 bases from V and 6 bases from J, leaving 15 bases between. For the CDR3, the DNA is TGTGCCTGGATTCCTCAACATGGGGATGGCTACACCTTC. Translated: CAWIPQHGDGYTF.

This clonotype has more than one count but fewer than ten. This chain connects TRBV6-6 to TRBJ1-5; possible D gene TRBD1, 6 bases. The CDR3 spans 15 residues. Looked up from germline, CDR1 is MNHNY and CDR2 is SVGAGI (reference sequence). V shed 4 bases and J shed 0 bases, with 10 bases lying between them. In DNA form, the CDR3 reads TGTGCCAGCAGTTCAGGGGTGGGTAGCAATCAGCCCCAGCATTTT. It encodes CASSSGVGSNQPQHF.

This clonotype was detected ten times or more. CDR3 coding DNA: TGCAGCGTTGAAGAGGGCGATGGGCGGGGCTACAATGAGCAGTTCTTC. It encodes CSVEEGDGRGYNEQFF. This chain uses TRBV29-1 with TRBJ2-1, with D maybe TRBD2 (6 bases). This CDR3 is 16 amino acids long. The ends were cut back, 0 bases at V and 3 bases at J, with 15 bases in the middle. Germline V gene data show CDR1 as SQVTM and CDR2 as ANQGSEA.

J is TRBJ2-3 and V is TRBV30; 13 bases are shared with TRBD2. This CDR3 is 16 amino acids long. Germline loops: CDR1 GTSNPN, CDR2 SVGIG (reference sequence). V lost 3 bases and J lost 3; bases outside the gene matches: 6. The CDR3 DNA reads as TGTGCCTGGAGACTAGCGGGGGGGCCGGGTACAGATACGCAGTATTTT. It specifies CAWRLAGGPGTDTQYF.

This clonotype was seen at least ten times. The DNA of the CDR3 is TGTGCCAGCACCCAGGGGCCAGCTAACTATGGCTACACCTTC. Translating it yields CASTQGPANYGYTF. The chain employs TRBV6-6 and TRBJ1-2, with D maybe TRBD1 (6 bases). CDR1 and CDR2 (germline): MNHNY, SVGAGI (reference sequence). Trimming removed 7 bases at V and 0 bases at J, with 12 bases between. The CDR3 totals 14 residues.

This clonotype was recorded many times. The chain couples TRBV5-1 to TRBJ2-7; 9 bases are a match to TRBD1. The germline V gene encodes CDR1 SGHRS and CDR2 YFSETQ. The length of the CDR3 is 13 residues. V lost 4 bases, J lost 6 bases, and 5 bases stayed unmatched. The CDR3 reads CASSIGTGTEQYF. In DNA, the CDR3 is TGCGCCAGCAGCATAGGGACAGGGACCGAGCAGTACTTC. The full variable domain, with the rest looked up from reference TRBV5-1 and TRBJ2-7, is KAGVTQTPRYLIKTRGQQVTLSCSPISGHRSVSWYQQTPGQGLQFLFEYFSETQRNKGNFPGRFSGRQFSNSRSEMNVSTLELGDSALYLCASSIGTGTEQYFGPGTRLTVT.